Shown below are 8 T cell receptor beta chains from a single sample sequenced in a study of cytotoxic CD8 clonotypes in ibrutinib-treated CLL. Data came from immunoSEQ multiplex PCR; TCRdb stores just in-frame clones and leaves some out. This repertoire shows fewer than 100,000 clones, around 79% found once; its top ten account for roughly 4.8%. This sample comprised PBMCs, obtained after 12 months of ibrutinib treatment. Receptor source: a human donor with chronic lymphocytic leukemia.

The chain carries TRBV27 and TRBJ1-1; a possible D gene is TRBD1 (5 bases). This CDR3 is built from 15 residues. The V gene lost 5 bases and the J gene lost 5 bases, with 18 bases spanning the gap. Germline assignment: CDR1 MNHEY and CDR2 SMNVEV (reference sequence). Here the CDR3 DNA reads TGTGCCAGCAGTCCTAGACACCATCGGGGGACTGAAGCTTTCTTT. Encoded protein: CASSPRHHRGTEAFF.

In nucleotides, the CDR3 is TGTGCCAGCAGCTTAGGGAGGGGACAGCCCTACGAGCAGTACTTC. Translated, it gives CASSLGRGQPYEQYF. The gene calls are TRBV13 and TRBJ2-7; TRBD1 aligns across 7 bases. CDR1 is PRHDT and CDR2 is FYEKMQ in the germline V gene (reference sequence). This CDR3 contains 15 residues. With 0 bases clipped from V and 2 bases from J, the junction kept 4 bases outside the gene matches.

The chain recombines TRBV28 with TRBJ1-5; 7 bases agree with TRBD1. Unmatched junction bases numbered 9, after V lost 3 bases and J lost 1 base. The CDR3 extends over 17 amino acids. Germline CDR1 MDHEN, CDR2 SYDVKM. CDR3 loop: CASSLGTASDSNQPQHF. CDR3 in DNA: TGTGCCAGCAGTTTGGGGACAGCCTCGGACAGCAATCAGCCCCAGCATTTT.

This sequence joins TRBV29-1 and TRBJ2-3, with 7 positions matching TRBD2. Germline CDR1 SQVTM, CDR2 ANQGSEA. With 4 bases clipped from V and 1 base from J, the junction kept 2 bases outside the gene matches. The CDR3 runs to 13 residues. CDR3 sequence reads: CSVVAGGTDTQYF. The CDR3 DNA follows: TGCAGCGTTGTGGCGGGGGGCACAGATACGCAGTATTTT.

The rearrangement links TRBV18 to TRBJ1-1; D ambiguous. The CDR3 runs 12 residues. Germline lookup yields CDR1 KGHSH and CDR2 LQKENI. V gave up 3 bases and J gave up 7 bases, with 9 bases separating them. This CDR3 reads CASSPPQLEAFF. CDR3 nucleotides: TGTGCCAGCTCACCGCCTCAACTTGAAGCTTTCTTT.

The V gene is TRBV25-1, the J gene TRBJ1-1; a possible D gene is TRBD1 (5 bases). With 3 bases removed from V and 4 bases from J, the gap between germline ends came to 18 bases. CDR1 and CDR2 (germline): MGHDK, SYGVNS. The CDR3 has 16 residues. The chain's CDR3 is CASSEPQGGEGTEAFF. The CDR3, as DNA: TGTGCCAGCAGTGAGCCGCAGGGTGGCGAGGGCACTGAAGCTTTCTTT.

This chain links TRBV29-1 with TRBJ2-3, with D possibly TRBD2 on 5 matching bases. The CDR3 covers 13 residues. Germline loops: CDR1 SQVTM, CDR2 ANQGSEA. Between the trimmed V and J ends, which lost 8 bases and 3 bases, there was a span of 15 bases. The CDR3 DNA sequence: TGCAGCACCCGCCCCACTAGGACAGATACGCAGTATTTT. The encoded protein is CSTRPTRTDTQYF.

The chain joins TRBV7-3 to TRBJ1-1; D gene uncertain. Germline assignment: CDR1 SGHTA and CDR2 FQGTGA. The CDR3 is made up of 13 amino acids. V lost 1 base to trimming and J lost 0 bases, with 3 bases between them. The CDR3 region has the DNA TGTGCCAGCAGCTTAAACGTGAACACTGAAGCTTTCTTT. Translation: CASSLNVNTEAFF.